A selection of T cell receptor beta chains follows, all from one sample in a study of cytomegalovirus exposure and HLA in healthy donors. The repertoire was sequenced with immunoSEQ multiplex PCR; TCRdb's copy has only in-frame clones and lacks some. This table has more than 200,000 clones, 75% to 80% appearing once. Sequenced material: PBMCs. These receptors all stem from a male donor in good health and CMV-seronegative. The CDR3 runs from the conserved cysteine through the conserved F or W. A D gene is named only where the DNA matches it firmly. Where a row states a size, it is once, few, many or the class of an expanded clone; other rows omit it.

d_gene: TRBD1
v_gene: TRBV5-1
j_gene: TRBJ1-6
abundance: NA
CDR3aa: CASSPTTGNYNSPLHF

d_gene: NA
v_gene: TRBV15
j_gene: TRBJ1-2
abundance: NA
CDR3aa: CATSKGRGPDGYTF

d_gene: TRBD1
v_gene: TRBV9
j_gene: TRBJ2-7
abundance: once
CDR3aa: CASSVGRTGDYEQYF

d_gene: NA
v_gene: TRBV29-1
j_gene: TRBJ2-1
abundance: NA
CDR3aa: CSVEVGEGNEQFF

d_gene: NA
v_gene: TRBV5-1
j_gene: TRBJ2-3
abundance: NA
CDR3aa: CASSLDRDRTDTQYF

d_gene: NA
v_gene: TRBV28
j_gene: TRBJ2-1
abundance: NA
CDR3aa: CASSSGLTEQFF

d_gene: NA
v_gene: TRBV7-2
j_gene: TRBJ2-7
abundance: NA
CDR3aa: CASSSQASYEQYF

d_gene: NA
v_gene: TRBV7-8
j_gene: TRBJ1-1
abundance: once
CDR3aa: CASSWGGGRNTEAFF

d_gene: NA
v_gene: TRBV19
j_gene: TRBJ2-2
abundance: NA
CDR3aa: CASSIQGLVTGELFF

d_gene: TRBD1
v_gene: TRBV6-6
j_gene: TRBJ1-4
abundance: NA
CDR3aa: CASRQQGALEKLFF

d_gene: TRBD1
v_gene: TRBV9
j_gene: TRBJ1-2
abundance: NA
CDR3aa: CASSEGTANYGYTF

d_gene: NA
v_gene: TRBV6-1
j_gene: TRBJ1-2
abundance: NA
CDR3aa: CASSEAPGDYGYTF

d_gene: NA
v_gene: TRBV19
j_gene: TRBJ2-2
abundance: NA
CDR3aa: CASSAPGTIGELFF

d_gene: TRBD1
v_gene: TRBV11-2
j_gene: TRBJ1-1
abundance: few
CDR3aa: CASSPRPDRATEAFF

d_gene: NA
v_gene: TRBV4-1
j_gene: TRBJ1-5
abundance: NA
CDR3aa: CASSQMPTGTMNQPQHF

d_gene: NA
v_gene: TRBV6-6
j_gene: TRBJ1-3
abundance: NA
CDR3aa: CATAAGTISTIYF

d_gene: TRBD1
v_gene: TRBV6-5
j_gene: TRBJ1-2
abundance: NA
CDR3aa: CASSWSVTGVNYGYTF

d_gene: NA
v_gene: TRBV7-9
j_gene: TRBJ1-5
abundance: few
CDR3aa: CASSLRGDQPQHF